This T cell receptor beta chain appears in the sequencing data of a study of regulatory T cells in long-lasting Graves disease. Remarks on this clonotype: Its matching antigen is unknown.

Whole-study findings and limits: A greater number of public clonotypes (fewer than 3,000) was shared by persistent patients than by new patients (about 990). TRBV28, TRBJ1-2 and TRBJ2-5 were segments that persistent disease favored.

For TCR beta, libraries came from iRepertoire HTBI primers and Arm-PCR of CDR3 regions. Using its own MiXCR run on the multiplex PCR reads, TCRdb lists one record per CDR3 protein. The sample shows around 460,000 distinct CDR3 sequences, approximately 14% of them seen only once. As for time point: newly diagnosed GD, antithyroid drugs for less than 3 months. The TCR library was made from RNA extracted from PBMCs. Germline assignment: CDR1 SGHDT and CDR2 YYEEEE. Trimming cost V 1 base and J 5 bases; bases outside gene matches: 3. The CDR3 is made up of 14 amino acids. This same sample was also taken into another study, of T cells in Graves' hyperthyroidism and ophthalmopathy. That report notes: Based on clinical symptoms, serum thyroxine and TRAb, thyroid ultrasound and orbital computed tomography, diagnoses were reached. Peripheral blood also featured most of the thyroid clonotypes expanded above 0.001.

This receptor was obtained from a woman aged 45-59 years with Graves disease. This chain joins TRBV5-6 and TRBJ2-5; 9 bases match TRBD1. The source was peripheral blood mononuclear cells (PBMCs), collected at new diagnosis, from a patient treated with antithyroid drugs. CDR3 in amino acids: CASSLRGQGETQYF. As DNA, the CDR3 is TGTGCCAGCAGCTTGAGGGGACAGGGTGAGACCCAGTACTTC.